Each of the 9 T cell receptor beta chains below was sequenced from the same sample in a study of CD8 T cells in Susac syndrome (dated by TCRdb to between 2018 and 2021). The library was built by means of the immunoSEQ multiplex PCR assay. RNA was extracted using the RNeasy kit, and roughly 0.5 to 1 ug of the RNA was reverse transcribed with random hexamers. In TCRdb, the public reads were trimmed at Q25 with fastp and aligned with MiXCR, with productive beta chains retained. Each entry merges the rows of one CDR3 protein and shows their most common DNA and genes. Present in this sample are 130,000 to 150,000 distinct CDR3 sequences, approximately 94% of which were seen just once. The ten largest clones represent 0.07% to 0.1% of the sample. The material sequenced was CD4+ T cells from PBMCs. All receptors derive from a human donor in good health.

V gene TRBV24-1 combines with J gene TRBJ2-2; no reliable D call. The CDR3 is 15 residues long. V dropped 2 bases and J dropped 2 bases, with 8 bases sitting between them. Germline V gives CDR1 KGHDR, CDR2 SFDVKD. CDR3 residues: CATSDSMTNTGELFF. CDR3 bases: TGTGCCACCAGTGATTCGATGACAAACACCGGGGAGCTGTTTTTT.

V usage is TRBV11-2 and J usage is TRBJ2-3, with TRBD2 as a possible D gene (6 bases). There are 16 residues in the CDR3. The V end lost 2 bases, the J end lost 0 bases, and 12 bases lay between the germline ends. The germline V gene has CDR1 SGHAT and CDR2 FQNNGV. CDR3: CASSLLSSASTDTQYF. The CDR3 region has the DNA TGTGCCAGCAGCTTACTGTCTAGCGCGAGCACAGATACGCAGTATTTT.

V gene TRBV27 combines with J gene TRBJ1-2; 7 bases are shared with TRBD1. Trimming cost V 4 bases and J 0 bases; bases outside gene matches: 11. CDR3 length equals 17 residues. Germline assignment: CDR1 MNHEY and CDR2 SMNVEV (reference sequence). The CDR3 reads CASSSRQGGPSNYGYTF. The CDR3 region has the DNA TGTGCCAGCAGTTCTCGACAGGGTGGCCCCTCTAACTATGGCTACACCTTC.

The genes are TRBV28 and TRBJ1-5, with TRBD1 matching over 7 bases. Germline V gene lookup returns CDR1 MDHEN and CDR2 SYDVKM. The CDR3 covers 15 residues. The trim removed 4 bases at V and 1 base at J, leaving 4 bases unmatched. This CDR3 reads CASSSPDRSNQPQHF. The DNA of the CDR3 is TGTGCCAGCAGTTCACCGGACAGGAGCAATCAGCCCCAGCATTTT.

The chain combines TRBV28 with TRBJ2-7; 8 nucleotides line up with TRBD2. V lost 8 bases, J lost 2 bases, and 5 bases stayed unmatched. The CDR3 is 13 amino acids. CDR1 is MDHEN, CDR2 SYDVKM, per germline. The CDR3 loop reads CASQTSGTYEQYF. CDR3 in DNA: TGTGCCAGCCAAACTAGCGGCACCTACGAGCAGTACTTC.

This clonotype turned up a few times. The CDR3 DNA follows: TGTGCCTTGACAGACGGGGCCAGCTATGGCTACACCTTC. The encoded protein is CALTDGASYGYTF. The V gene is TRBV30, the J gene TRBJ1-2; D may be TRBD1 (5 bases). Germline CDR1 GTSNPN, CDR2 SVGIG (reference sequence). Trimming stripped 7 bases from V and 4 bases from J, with 16 bases between. CDR3 length: 13 amino acids.

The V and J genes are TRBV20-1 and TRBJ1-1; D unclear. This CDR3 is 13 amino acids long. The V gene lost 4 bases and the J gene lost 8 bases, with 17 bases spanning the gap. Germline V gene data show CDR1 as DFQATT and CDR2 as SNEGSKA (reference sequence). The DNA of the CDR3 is TGCAGTGCTACGACCCCACCTGGTGCGGAAGCTTTCTTT. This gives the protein CSATTPPGAEAFF.

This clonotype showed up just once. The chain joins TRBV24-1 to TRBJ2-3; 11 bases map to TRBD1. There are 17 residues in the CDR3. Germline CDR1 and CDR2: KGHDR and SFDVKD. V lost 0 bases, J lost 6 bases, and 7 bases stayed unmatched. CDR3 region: CATSDLGDRGGRDTQYF. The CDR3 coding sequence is TGTGCCACCAGTGATTTGGGGGACAGGGGGGGAAGGGATACGCAGTATTTT.

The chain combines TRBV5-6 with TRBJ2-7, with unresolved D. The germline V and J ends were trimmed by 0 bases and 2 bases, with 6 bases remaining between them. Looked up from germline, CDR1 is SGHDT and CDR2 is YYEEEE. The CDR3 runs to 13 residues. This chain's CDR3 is CASSLGGPYEQYF. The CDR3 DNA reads TGTGCCAGCAGCTTGGGTGGCCCCTACGAGCAGTACTTC.